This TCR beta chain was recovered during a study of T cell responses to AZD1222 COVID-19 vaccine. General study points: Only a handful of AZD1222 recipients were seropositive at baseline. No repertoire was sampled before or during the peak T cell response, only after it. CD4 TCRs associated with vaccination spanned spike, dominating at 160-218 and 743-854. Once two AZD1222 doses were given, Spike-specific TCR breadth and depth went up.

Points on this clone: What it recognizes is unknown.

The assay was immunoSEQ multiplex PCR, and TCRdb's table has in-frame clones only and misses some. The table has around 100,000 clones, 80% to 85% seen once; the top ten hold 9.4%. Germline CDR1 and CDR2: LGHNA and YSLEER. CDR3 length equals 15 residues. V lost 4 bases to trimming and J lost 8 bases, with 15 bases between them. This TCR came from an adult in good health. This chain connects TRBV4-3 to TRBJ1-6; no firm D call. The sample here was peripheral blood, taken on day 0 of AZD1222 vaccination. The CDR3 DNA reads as TGCGCCAGCAGCCCATCGGCAATATGGGATTCACCCCTCCACTTT. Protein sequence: CASSPSAIWDSPLHF.